Shown below are 17 T cell receptor beta chains from a single sample sequenced in a study of CD8+ T cells in alopecia areata. Investigators isolated RNA and reverse transcribed it into cDNA to act as the sequencing template. Here immunoSEQ multiplex PCR was the method, and the copy in TCRdb shows in-frame clones only, minus some. The sample comprises around 160,000 clones, 40% to 50% of which are singletons, and about 6.4% rests with the top ten. Sequencing used CD4+ T cells sorted from blood. These receptors were taken from a human donor with alopecia areata.

This chain uses TRBV4-1 with TRBJ2-7; maybe TRBD2 (6 bases). Germline CDR1 and CDR2: MGHRA and YSYEKL. The CDR3 covers 16 residues. The V end lost 5 bases, the J end lost 3 bases, and 20 bases lay between the germline ends. CDR3 DNA: TGCGCCAGCAGCTCTCATCCGGGGGACTCGTTCTACGAGCAGTACTTC. Its translation is CASSSHPGDSFYEQYF.

The chain uses TRBV29-1 and TRBJ2-1; D is perhaps TRBD1 or TRBD2 (6 bases each). The ends were cut back, 6 bases at V and 4 bases at J, with 13 bases in the middle. This CDR3 contains 13 residues. Looked up from germline, CDR1 is SQVTM and CDR2 is ANQGSEA. The CDR3 loop is CSVSRDKYNEQFF. The CDR3 bases are TGCAGCGTCTCGCGGGACAAATACAATGAGCAGTTCTTC.

The chain is built from TRBV29-1 and TRBJ1-1; TRBD1 might be the D (6 bases). This CDR3 is 14 amino acids long. Germline assignment: CDR1 SQVTM and CDR2 ANQGSEA. V lost 4 bases and J 0 bases, leaving 12 bases between the germline ends. DNA of the CDR3: TGCAGCGTTGCCGGACAGTCAATGAACACTGAAGCTTTCTTT. Its translation: CSVAGQSMNTEAFF.

This clone appeared a few times. The chain combines TRBV7-2 with TRBJ2-1; 9 bases match TRBD1. Germline CDR1 SGHTA, CDR2 FQGNSA. The CDR3 is 12 residues long. Trimming cost V 5 bases and J 10 bases; bases outside gene matches: 3. In DNA form, the CDR3 reads TGTGCCAGCAGCCGTGGGACAGGGGAGCAGTTCTTC. This sequence encodes CASSRGTGEQFF.

J is TRBJ1-1 and V is TRBV5-1, with no clear D. CDR1 and CDR2 (germline): SGHRS, YFSETQ. Between the trimmed V and J ends, which lost 6 bases and 1 base, there was a span of 13 bases. This CDR3 has 14 residues. The CDR3 region is CASNPSRTNTEAFF. In DNA, the CDR3 is TGCGCCAGCAACCCCTCAAGAACGAACACTGAAGCTTTCTTT. The entire variable domain, with the rest obtained from reference TRBV5-1 and TRBJ1-1, is as follows: KAGVTQTPRYLIKTRGQQVTLSCSPISGHRSVSWYQQTPGQGLQFLFEYFSETQRNKGNFPGRFSGRQFSNSRSEMNVSTLELGDSALYLCASNPSRTNTEAFFGQGTRLTVV.

There are a few counts of this clone. CDR3 loop: CASSDASGISEQFF. CDR3 nucleotide sequence: TGTGCCAGCAGTGACGCTAGCGGGATCAGTGAGCAGTTCTTC. The J gene is TRBJ2-1, the V gene TRBV6-1, with 9 bases fitting TRBD2. The ends lost 3 bases at V and 9 bases at J; junction bases unmatched: 6. The CDR3 length is 14 residues. CDR1 MNHNS and CDR2 SASEGT come from the germline V gene.

This chain joins TRBV15 and TRBJ2-5; TRBD2 is a possible D gene (6 bases). Trimming shortened V by 2 bases and J by 2 bases, and 12 bases separated the two germline ends. Germline values: CDR1 LNHNV, CDR2 YYDKDF (reference sequence). The CDR3 consists of 15 residues. Written as DNA, the CDR3 is TGTGCCACCAGCAGACGTTCTAGCGTACAAGAGACCCAGTACTTC. This codes for CATSRRSSVQETQYF.

The J gene is TRBJ1-2, the V gene TRBV30; D may be TRBD1 (5 bases). This CDR3 has 12 residues. Trimming removed 1 base from V and 8 bases from J, with 11 bases in between. Per the germline V gene, CDR1 is GTSNPN and CDR2 is SVGIG (reference sequence). The CDR3 nucleotides are TGTGCCTGGAGTGGGGGCAGGGTAGGCTACACCTTC. This gives the protein CAWSGGRVGYTF. Full variable domain (rest looked up from reference TRBV30 and TRBJ1-2): SQTIHQWPATLVQPVGSPLSLECTVEGTSNPNLYWYRQAAGRGLQLLFYSVGIGQISSEVPQNLSASRPQDRQFILSSKKLLLSDSGFYLCAWSGGRVGYTFGSGTRLTVV.

V usage is TRBV7-3 and J usage is TRBJ2-1, with TRBD2 as a possible D gene (5 bases). This CDR3 spans 14 amino acids. Germline CDR1 and CDR2: SGHTA and FQGTGA. The V end lost 5 bases, the J end lost 5 bases, and 13 bases lay between the germline ends. The CDR3 DNA reads TGTGCCAGCAGCACCGAACCCGGGGACAATGAGCAGTTCTTC. Residues: CASSTEPGDNEQFF.

CDR3 coding DNA: TGCGCCAGCAACCCGACAGGCCGAGAGACCCAGTACTTC. It codes for CASNPTGRETQYF. V gene TRBV5-1 combines with J gene TRBJ2-5; D may be TRBD1 (6 bases). Germline lookup yields CDR1 SGHRS and CDR2 YFSETQ. The CDR3 length is 13 residues. With 6 bases removed from V and 4 bases from J, the gap between germline ends came to 13 bases.

This chain uses TRBV5-1 with TRBJ2-5; D gene unclear. There are 16 residues in the CDR3. CDR1 SGHRS and CDR2 YFSETQ come from the germline V gene. V lost 0 bases, J lost 4 bases, and 16 bases lay in between. The CDR3 spells CASSLVQKGRGETQYF. The CDR3 nucleotides are TGCGCCAGCAGCTTGGTTCAGAAAGGACGCGGAGAGACCCAGTACTTC.

Comments on this clone: Different DNA sequences within this sample yield the same CDR3. The chain couples TRBV5-1 to TRBJ1-4; D ambiguous. CDR3 length equals 13 residues. Germline-derived CDR1 and CDR2 are SGHRS and YFSETQ. V lost 0 bases and J lost 5, with 5 bases in between. CDR3 region: CASSLAPNEKLFF. The CDR3 DNA follows: TGCGCCAGCAGCTTGGCCCCAAATGAAAAACTGTTTTTT.

This clone was seen only a few times. The CDR3 DNA sequence: TGCGCCAGCAGCTCGACCGGGGATCAATCTGGCTACACCTTC. Encoded protein: CASSSTGDQSGYTF. The rearrangement links TRBV5-1 to TRBJ1-2; no reliable D call. The ends were cut back, 3 bases at V and 7 bases at J, with 16 bases in the middle. The CDR3 extends over 14 amino acids. Germline V gene sequence: CDR1 SGHRS, CDR2 YFSETQ.

The chain uses TRBV7-3 and TRBJ2-3, with D perhaps assigned TRBD1 or TRBD2 (5 bases each). Germline CDR1 is SGHTA and CDR2 is FQGTGA. This CDR3 region has 16 residues. The V and J ends lost 4 bases and 3 bases respectively, with 17 bases between them. The CDR3 region has the DNA TGTGCCAGCAGCTCCGGGACCCACCATGGGACAGATACGCAGTATTTT. Encoded protein: CASSSGTHHGTDTQYF.

The gene calls are TRBV7-2 and TRBJ2-3; either TRBD1 or TRBD2 may supply D (6 bases each). The germline V gene has CDR1 SGHTA and CDR2 FQGNSA. V lost 9 bases and J lost 0, with 13 bases in between. The CDR3 loop spans 14 amino acids. The CDR3 loop is CASERGPSTDTQYF. The CDR3 coding sequence is TGTGCCAGTGAACGGGGGCCTAGCACAGATACGCAGTATTTT.

The gene calls are TRBV25-1 and TRBJ1-1; D not resolved. Germline values: CDR1 MGHDK, CDR2 SYGVNS. V lost 4 bases to trimming and J lost 4 bases, with 10 bases between them. This CDR3 has 13 residues. The CDR3 DNA sequence: TGTGCCAGCAGTGGCAGGATCCTCACTGAAGCTTTCTTT. Its protein product is CASSGRILTEAFF.

The chain uses TRBV29-1 and TRBJ2-1, with D perhaps matching TRBD1 (6 bases). The germline V gene has CDR1 SQVTM and CDR2 ANQGSEA. The CDR3 has 16 amino acids. V gave up 4 bases and J gave up 3 bases, with 19 bases separating them. CDR3 amino acids: CSVGPSPGTSYNEQFF. For the CDR3, the DNA is TGCAGCGTTGGCCCATCCCCCGGGACAAGCTACAATGAGCAGTTCTTC.